A single sample gave rise to the 7 T cell receptor beta chains below, sequenced in a study of cytomegalovirus exposure and HLA in healthy donors. The primer mix had 60 Vbeta and 13 Jbeta primers. Sequencing was performed with immunoSEQ multiplex PCR; in TCRdb, only in-frame clones are kept and a portion is missing. The profile shows roughly 80,000 clones, around 60% of them singletons. What was sequenced was PBMCs. These TCRs come from a male donor in good health and CMV-seropositive.

The chain employs TRBV30 and TRBJ2-7; the D gene is possibly TRBD1 (6 bases). The CDR3 totals 15 residues. The germline V gene has CDR1 GTSNPN and CDR2 SVGIG (reference sequence). V gave up 1 base and J gave up 2 bases, with 15 bases separating them. CDR3 nucleotides: TGTGCCTGGAGTGGAAGCCGGGACACAGCCTACGAGCAGTACTTC. Amino acids: CAWSGSRDTAYEQYF. Combining the CDR3 with reference TRBV30 and TRBJ2-7 gives the whole variable domain SQTIHQWPATLVQPVGSPLSLECTVEGTSNPNLYWYRQAAGRGLQLLFYSVGIGQISSEVPQNLSASRPQDRQFILSSKKLLLSDSGFYLCAWSGSRDTAYEQYFGPGTRLTVT.

The chain combines TRBV29-1 with TRBJ2-1; 10 bases align to TRBD1. V shed 5 bases, J shed 2 bases, and the junction held 3 bases outside the gene matches. CDR1 SQVTM and CDR2 ANQGSEA come from the germline V gene. The CDR3 runs 14 residues. CDR3 in amino acids: CSVSGTGAYNEQFF. In nucleotides, the CDR3 is TGCAGCGTTTCCGGGACAGGGGCCTACAATGAGCAGTTCTTC.

This clone was counted only a few times. This chain uses TRBV6-1 with TRBJ2-2; 7 bases fit TRBD2. CDR3 size: 13 residues. V lost 2 bases, J lost 6 bases, and 0 bases stayed unmatched. CDR1 is MNHNS and CDR2 is SASEGT in the germline V gene. The CDR3 sequence is CASSEREAGELFF. In DNA form, the CDR3 reads TGTGCCAGCAGTGAACGGGAGGCCGGGGAGCTGTTTTTT.

This clone was picked up a small number of times. The chain employs TRBV28 and TRBJ2-2; the match to TRBD2 covers 11 bases. J was trimmed by 1 base and V by 5 bases; bases with no gene match: 3. The CDR3 runs 16 residues. In germline, CDR1 is MDHEN, CDR2 SYDVKM. The CDR3 DNA is TGTGCCAGCAGTCCCGGACTAGCGGGGAACACCGGGGAGCTGTTTTTT. This encodes CASSPGLAGNTGELFF.

This chain uses TRBV7-9 with TRBJ2-1; D may be TRBD2 (6 bases). The CDR3 contains 14 residues. Trimming stripped 3 bases from V and 5 bases from J, with 11 bases between. Germline V gene lookup returns CDR1 SEHNR and CDR2 FQNEAQ (reference sequence). In nucleotides, the CDR3 is TGTGCCAGCAGCTTGGGTAGCGGACACAATGAGCAGTTCTTC. Its protein product is CASSLGSGHNEQFF.

V gene TRBV9 combines with J gene TRBJ2-2; the match to TRBD2 covers 9 bases. The CDR3 is 18 amino acids. Germline CDR1 reads SGDLS; CDR2 reads YYNGEE. V trimming: 0 bases; J trimming: 6 bases; junction bases outside the gene matches: 12. Here the CDR3 reads CASSVDDSGSWGAGELFF. CDR3 coding DNA: TGTGCCAGCAGCGTAGATGATAGCGGGAGTTGGGGGGCCGGGGAGCTGTTTTTT.

This clone was picked up a small number of times. The chain joins TRBV30 to TRBJ2-3, with a weak D call TRBD1 (5 bases). The CDR3 consists of 13 residues. The ends were cut back, 6 bases at V and 2 bases at J, with 12 bases in the middle. Germline CDR1 is GTSNPN and CDR2 is SVGIG (reference sequence). The CDR3 DNA follows: TGTGCCTGTAACAGGCTTTCCACAGATACGCAGTATTTT. Its protein product is CACNRLSTDTQYF.